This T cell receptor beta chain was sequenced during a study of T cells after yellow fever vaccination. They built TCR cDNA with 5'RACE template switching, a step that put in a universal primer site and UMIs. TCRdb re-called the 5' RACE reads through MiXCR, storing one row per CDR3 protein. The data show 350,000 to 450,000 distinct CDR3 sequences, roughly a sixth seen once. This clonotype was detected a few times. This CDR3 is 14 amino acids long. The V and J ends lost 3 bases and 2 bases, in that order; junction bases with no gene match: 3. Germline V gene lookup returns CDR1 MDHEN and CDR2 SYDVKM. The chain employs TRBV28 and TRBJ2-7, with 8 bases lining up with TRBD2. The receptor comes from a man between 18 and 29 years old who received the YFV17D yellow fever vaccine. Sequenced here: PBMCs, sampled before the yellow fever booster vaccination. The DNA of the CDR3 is TGTGCCAGCAGTTTGGCGGGGGGTCCCTACGAGCAGTACGTC. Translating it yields CASSLAGGPYEQYV.